This T cell receptor beta chain was retrieved from a study of Graves' ophthalmopathy and Graves' hyperthyroidism. On this clonotype: Because it lacks the conserved phenylalanine or tryptophan at the end, this CDR3 is likely a read error.

The CDR3 spans 17 residues. V shed 6 bases and J 0 bases; nucleotides not matched to a gene: 11. For repertoire sequencing, the TCR beta CDR3 regions were amplified from RNA transcripts. Second-round multiplex PCR came after a first-round RT-PCR that employed HTBI primers. TCRdb called the multiplex PCR reads again in MiXCR, with one record for every CDR3 protein. The sample has roughly 400,000 distinct CDR3 sequences, approximately 15% seen once. Enrollment excluded any patients with other autoimmune diseases, uncontrolled infections, pregnancy or lactation. It was on clinical symptoms, serum thyroxine, TRAb, thyroid ultrasound and orbital computed tomography that diagnosis relied.

The TCR sequence derives from a young woman with stable Graves' hyperthyroidism. The chain links TRBV12-3 or TRBV12-4 to TRBJ1-2; 9 positions match TRBD1. Sequencing input: peripheral blood. CDR3 in DNA: TGTGCCAGCAGCCTAGGGACAGGGCGTTCGGCTAACTATGGCTACACCGTC. This sequence encodes CASSLGTGRSANYGYTV.